The next 11 T cell receptor beta chains were all read from a single sample in a study of blood T cell repertoires in COVID-19 (TCRdb year 2020). Library generation was performed with the immunoSEQ multiplex PCR assay. TCRdb's version of the immuneACCESS table is confined to in-frame rearrangements and falls short of the full clone set. An unresolved V gene accounts for under half of the shortfall where checked; the remainder is of unknown origin. The sample table holds approximately 47,000 clones, of which about 88% were seen once. The biggest ten clones account for around a fifth of the sample. Source material: peripheral blood. Source of these receptors: a man between 65 and 85 years old with active COVID-19.

CDR3 sequence: CASSIPLGGYGYTF. The CDR3 DNA is TGTGCCAGCAGCATTCCCCTGGGGGGCTATGGCTACACCTTC. V gene TRBV5-4 combines with J gene TRBJ1-2; perhaps TRBD1 as D (5 bases). The V and J ends lost 4 bases and 4 bases respectively, with 14 bases between them. In germline, CDR1 is SGHNT, CDR2 YYREEE (reference sequence). The CDR3 length is 14 residues.

The V and J genes are TRBV28 and TRBJ2-3, with D possibly being TRBD2 (7 bases). The V gene's germline CDR1 is MDHEN and CDR2 SYDVKM. Trimming shortened V by 5 bases and J by 0 bases, and 15 bases separated the two germline ends. This CDR3 is 16 amino acids long. The CDR3 protein is CASSEGGPLSTDTQYF. The CDR3 nucleotides are TGTGCCAGCAGTGAGGGGGGGCCCCTTAGCACAGATACGCAGTATTTT.

V usage is TRBV19 and J usage is TRBJ2-1; 9 bases map to TRBD2. The CDR3 covers 15 residues. V shed 6 bases, J shed 8 bases, and the junction held 11 bases outside the gene matches. Germline values: CDR1 LNHDA, CDR2 SQIVND (reference sequence). The CDR3 loop is CASRGELAGPHEQFF. The DNA for the CDR3 is TGTGCCAGTAGGGGGGAGCTAGCGGGGCCCCATGAGCAGTTCTTC.

The CDR3 nucleotides read TGTGCCAGCAGCTCGTCACCGGGACTGGACTACAATGAGCAGTTCTTC. Translating it yields CASSSSPGLDYNEQFF. The gene calls are TRBV7-2 and TRBJ2-1; tentatively, D is TRBD2 (6 bases). The CDR3 is 16 residues long. Germline CDR1 and CDR2: SGHTA and FQGNSA. Trimming left V 4 bases short and J 3 bases short, with 16 bases between.

The rearrangement uses TRBV6-5 and TRBJ1-5; D gene unclear. The germline V gene encodes CDR1 MNHEY and CDR2 SVGAGI. V was trimmed by 0 bases and J by 6 bases, leaving 6 bases between them. This CDR3 region has 13 residues. In nucleotides, the CDR3 is TGTGCCAGCAGTTACTCGTCAGGTCAGCCCCAGCATTTT. Its translation: CASSYSSGQPQHF.

The chain has TRBV27 and TRBJ2-2, with D perhaps TRBD2 (6 bases). The CDR3 runs to 15 residues. Germline V gene data show CDR1 as MNHEY and CDR2 as SMNVEV (reference sequence). The V and J ends lost 7 bases and 7 bases respectively, with 19 bases between them. The CDR3 loop is CASIGQGAGIGELFF. The CDR3 DNA is TGTGCCAGCATTGGGCAGGGCGCGGGGATCGGGGAGCTGTTTTTT.

The V and J genes are TRBV13 and TRBJ2-1, with TRBD2 matching 9 bases. With V trimmed by 5 bases and J by 5 bases, 16 bases remained unmatched. Per germline, CDR1 PRHDT and CDR2 FYEKMQ (reference sequence). The CDR3 contains 18 residues. CDR3 sequence (DNA): TGTGCCAGCAGCCGCCCACCCCATAGCGGGAGCTTCGACAATGAGCAGTTCTTC. Amino acid sequence: CASSRPPHSGSFDNEQFF.

This clone showed up just once. The gene calls are TRBV18 and TRBJ2-7; 12 nucleotides line up with TRBD2. The CDR3 covers 15 residues. V lost 3 bases and J lost 1; bases outside the gene matches: 1. Germline-derived CDR1 and CDR2 are KGHSH and LQKENI. CDR3 sequence: CASSPGLAGSYEQYF. The DNA of the CDR3 is TGTGCCAGCTCACCTGGACTAGCGGGATCCTACGAGCAGTACTTC.

V is TRBV5-1 and J is TRBJ1-4, with 10 bases that match TRBD1. The junction had 12 bases not matched to a gene; V was cut back by 4 bases and J by 3 bases. The CDR3 runs 18 residues. The V gene's germline CDR1 is SGHRS and CDR2 YFSETQ. The CDR3 reads CASSTRPGTGVPNEKLFF. CDR3 sequence (DNA): TGCGCCAGCAGCACTAGGCCCGGGACAGGGGTCCCTAATGAAAAACTGTTTTTT.

V is TRBV6-5 and J is TRBJ1-1; TRBD1 agrees at 7 bases. CDR3 length equals 14 residues. Germline values: CDR1 MNHEY, CDR2 SVGAGI. V lost 2 bases, J lost 5 bases, and 5 bases stayed unmatched. CDR3 bases: TGTGCCAGCAGTTACAACGCAGGGGGGACTGAAGCTTTCTTT. It specifies CASSYNAGGTEAFF.

The chain has TRBV9 and TRBJ2-1; D unresolved. The germline V gene has CDR1 SGDLS and CDR2 YYNGEE. The V end was cut by 2 bases, the J end by 6 bases, with 15 bases between. The CDR3 covers 15 residues. The CDR3 sequence is CASSVLERVSNEQFF. In DNA form, the CDR3 reads TGTGCCAGCAGCGTGTTGGAGCGTGTATCCAATGAGCAGTTCTTC.